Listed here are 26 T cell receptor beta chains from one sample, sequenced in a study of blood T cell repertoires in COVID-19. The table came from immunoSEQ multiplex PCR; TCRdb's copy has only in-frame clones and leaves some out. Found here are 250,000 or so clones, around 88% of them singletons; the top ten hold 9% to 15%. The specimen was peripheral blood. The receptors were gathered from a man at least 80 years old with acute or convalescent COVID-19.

CDR3: CATSGVRARQHF. DNA of the CDR3: TGTGCCACCAGCGGGGTCAGGGCCCGTCAGCATTTT. This sequence joins TRBV15 and TRBJ1-5; possible D gene TRBD1, 5 bases. The germline CDR1 and CDR2 sequences are LNHNV and YYDKDF (reference sequence). This CDR3 has 12 residues. Trimming took 5 bases from V and 13 from J, leaving 15 bases between them.

The CDR3 reads CASSIGPPGSGNTIYF. As DNA, the CDR3 is TGTGCCAGTAGTATAGGCCCCCCAGGGTCTGGAAACACCATATATTTT. The genes are TRBV19 and TRBJ1-3, with a weak D call TRBD1 (5 bases). This CDR3 region has 16 residues. Trimming took off 1 base at V and 1 base at J, with 11 bases between the two ends. Germline assignment: CDR1 LNHDA and CDR2 SQIVND (reference sequence).

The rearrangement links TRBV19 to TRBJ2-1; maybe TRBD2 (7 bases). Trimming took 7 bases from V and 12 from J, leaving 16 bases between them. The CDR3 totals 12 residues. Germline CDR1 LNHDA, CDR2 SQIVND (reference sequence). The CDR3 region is CASKPPGGVQFF. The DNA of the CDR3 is TGTGCCAGTAAGCCCCCGGGGGGCGTGCAGTTCTTC.

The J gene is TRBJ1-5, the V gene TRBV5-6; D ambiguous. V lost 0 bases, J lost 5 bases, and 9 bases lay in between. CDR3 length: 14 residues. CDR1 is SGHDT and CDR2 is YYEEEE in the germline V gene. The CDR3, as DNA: TGTGCCAGCAGCTTGGGAGGGCTCTATCAGCCCCAGCATTTT. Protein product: CASSLGGLYQPQHF.

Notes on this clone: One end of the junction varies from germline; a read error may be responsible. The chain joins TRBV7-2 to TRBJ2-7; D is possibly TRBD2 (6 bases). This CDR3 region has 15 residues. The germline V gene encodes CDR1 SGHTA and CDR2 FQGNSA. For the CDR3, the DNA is TGTGCCAGCAGTTTAGTGGGGGGAGAATGGGACGAGCAGTACTTC. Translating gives CASSLVGGEWDEQYF.

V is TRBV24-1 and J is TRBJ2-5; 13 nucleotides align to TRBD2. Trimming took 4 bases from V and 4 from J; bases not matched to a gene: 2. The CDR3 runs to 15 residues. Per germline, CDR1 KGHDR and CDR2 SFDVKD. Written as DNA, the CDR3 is TGTGCCACCAGTGACAGACTAGCGGGAGGAGAGACCCAGTACTTC. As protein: CATSDRLAGGETQYF.

CDR3 sequence reads: CASSRIKGVLAKNIQYF. The CDR3 DNA sequence: TGTGCCAGCAGCAGGATAAAGGGGGTTCTAGCCAAAAACATTCAGTACTTC. The chain joins TRBV21-1 to TRBJ2-4; the listed D gene, TRBD1, was not tested against the DNA. TRBV21-1 is a listed pseudogene. This CDR3 is 17 amino acids long.

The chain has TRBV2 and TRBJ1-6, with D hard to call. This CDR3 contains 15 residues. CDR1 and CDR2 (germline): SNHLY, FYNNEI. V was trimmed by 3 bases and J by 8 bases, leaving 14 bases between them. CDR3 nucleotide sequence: TGTGCCAGCAGTGACCGGTTCTCTTCGGATTCACCCCTCCACTTT. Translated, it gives CASSDRFSSDSPLHF.

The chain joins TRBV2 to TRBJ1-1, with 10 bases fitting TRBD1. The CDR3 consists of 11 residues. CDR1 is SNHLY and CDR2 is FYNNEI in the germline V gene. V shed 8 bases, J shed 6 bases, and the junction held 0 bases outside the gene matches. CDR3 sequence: CASGQGAEAFF. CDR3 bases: TGTGCCAGCGGACAGGGGGCTGAAGCTTTCTTT.

CDR3 DNA sequence: TGCGCCAGCAGCCACGGGACTAGCGGAGACCAAGAGACCCAGTACTTC. It encodes CASSHGTSGDQETQYF. The chain uses TRBV5-1 and TRBJ2-5; 11 bases line up with TRBD2. Germline V gene data show CDR1 as SGHRS and CDR2 as YFSETQ. CDR3 length: 16 residues. V shed 4 bases, J shed 0 bases, and the junction held 5 bases outside the gene matches.

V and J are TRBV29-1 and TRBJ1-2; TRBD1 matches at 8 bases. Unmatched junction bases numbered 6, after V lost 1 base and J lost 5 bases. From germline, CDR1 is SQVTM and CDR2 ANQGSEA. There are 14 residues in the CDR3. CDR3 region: CSVEVGTGIYGYTF. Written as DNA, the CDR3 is TGCAGCGTTGAAGTGGGGACAGGTATATATGGCTACACCTTC.

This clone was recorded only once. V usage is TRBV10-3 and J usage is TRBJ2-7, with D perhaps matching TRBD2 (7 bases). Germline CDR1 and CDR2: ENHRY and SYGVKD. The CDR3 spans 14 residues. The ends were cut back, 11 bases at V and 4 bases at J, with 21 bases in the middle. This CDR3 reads CASREGQGPYEQYF. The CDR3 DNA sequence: TGTGCCTCCAGGGAGGGCCAGGGGCCTTACGAGCAGTACTTC.

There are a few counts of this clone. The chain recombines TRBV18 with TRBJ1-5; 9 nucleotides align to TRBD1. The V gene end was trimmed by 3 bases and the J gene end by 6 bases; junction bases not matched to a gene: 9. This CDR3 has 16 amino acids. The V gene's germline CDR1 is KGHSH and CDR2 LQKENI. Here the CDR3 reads CASSPTGQGRAQPQHF. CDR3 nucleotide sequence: TGTGCCAGCTCACCTACGGGACAGGGACGCGCTCAGCCCCAGCATTTT.

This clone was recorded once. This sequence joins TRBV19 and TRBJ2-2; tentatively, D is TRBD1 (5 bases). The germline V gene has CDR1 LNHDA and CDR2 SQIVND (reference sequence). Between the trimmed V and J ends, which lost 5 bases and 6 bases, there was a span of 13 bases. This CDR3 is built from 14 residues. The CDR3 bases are TGTGCCAGTAGTGAGACAGACACCTCCGGGGAGCTGTTTTTT. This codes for CASSETDTSGELFF.

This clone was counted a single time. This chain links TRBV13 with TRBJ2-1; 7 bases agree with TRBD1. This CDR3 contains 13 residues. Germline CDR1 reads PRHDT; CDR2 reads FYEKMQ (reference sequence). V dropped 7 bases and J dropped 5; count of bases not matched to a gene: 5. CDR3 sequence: CASTQTGNNEQFF. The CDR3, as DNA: TGTGCCAGCACTCAGACAGGGAACAATGAGCAGTTCTTC. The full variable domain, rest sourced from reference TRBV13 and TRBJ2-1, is AAGVIQSPRHLIKEKRETATLKCYPIPRHDTVYWYQQGPGQDPQFLISFYEKMQSDKGSIPDRFSAQQFSDYHSELNMSSLELGDSALYFCASTQTGNNEQFFGPGTRLTVL.

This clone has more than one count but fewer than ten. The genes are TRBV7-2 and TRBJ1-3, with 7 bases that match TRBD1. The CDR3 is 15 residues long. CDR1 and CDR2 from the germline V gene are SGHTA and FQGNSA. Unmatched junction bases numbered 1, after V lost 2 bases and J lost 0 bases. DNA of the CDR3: TGTGCCAGCAGCTTAACAGGGGCCTCTGGAAACACCATATATTTT. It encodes CASSLTGASGNTIYF.

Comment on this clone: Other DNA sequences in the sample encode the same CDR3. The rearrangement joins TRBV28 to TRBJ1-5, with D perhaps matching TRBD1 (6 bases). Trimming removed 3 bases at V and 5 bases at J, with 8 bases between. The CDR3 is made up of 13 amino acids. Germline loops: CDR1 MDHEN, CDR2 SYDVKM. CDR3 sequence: CASSLDSYQPQHF. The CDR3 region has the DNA TGTGCCAGCAGTTTGGACAGCTATCAGCCCCAGCATTTT.

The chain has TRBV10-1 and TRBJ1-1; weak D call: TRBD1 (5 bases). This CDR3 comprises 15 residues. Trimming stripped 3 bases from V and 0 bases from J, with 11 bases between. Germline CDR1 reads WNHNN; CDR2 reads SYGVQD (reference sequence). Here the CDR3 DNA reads TGCGCCAGCAGTGATCGGGCAGGGATGAACACTGAAGCTTTCTTT. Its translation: CASSDRAGMNTEAFF.

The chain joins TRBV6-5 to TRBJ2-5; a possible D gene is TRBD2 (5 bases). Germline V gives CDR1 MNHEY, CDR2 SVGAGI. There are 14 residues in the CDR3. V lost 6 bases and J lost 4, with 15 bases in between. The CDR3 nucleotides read TGTGCCAGCAGACCCCCGGGGTCGGGAGAGACCCAGTACTTC. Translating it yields CASRPPGSGETQYF.

CDR3 DNA: TGTGCCAGCAGCTCGGGCGGGACCAGCACAGATACGCAGTATTTT. Its translation: CASSSGGTSTDTQYF. The chain is built from TRBV7-6 and TRBJ2-3, with D possibly being TRBD2 (6 bases). This CDR3 has 15 residues. Between the trimmed V and J ends, which lost 4 bases and 0 bases, there was a span of 11 bases. Germline lookup yields CDR1 SGHVS and CDR2 FNYEAQ.

CDR3: CSASDPAGTSTDTQYF. The CDR3 bases are TGCAGTGCTAGTGATCCAGCGGGGACAAGCACAGATACGCAGTATTTT. The chain links TRBV20-1 to TRBJ2-3; the D gene is possibly TRBD2 (7 bases). CDR3 length equals 16 residues. Trimming shortened V by 3 bases and J by 0 bases, and 16 bases separated the two germline ends. CDR1 is DFQATT, CDR2 SNEGSKA, per germline (reference sequence).

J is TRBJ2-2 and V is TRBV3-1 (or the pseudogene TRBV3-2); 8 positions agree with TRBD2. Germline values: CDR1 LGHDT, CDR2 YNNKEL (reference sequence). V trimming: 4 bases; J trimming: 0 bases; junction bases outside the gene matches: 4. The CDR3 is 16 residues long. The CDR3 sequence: CASSLFSGANTGELFF. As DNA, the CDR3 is TGTGCCAGCAGCCTGTTTAGCGGGGCGAACACCGGGGAGCTGTTTTTT.

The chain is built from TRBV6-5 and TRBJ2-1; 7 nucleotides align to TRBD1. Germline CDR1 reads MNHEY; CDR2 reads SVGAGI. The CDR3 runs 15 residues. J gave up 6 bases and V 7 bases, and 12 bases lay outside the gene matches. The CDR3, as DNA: TGTGCCAGCAAGACAGACAGGGACGTCGGCAATGAGCAGTTCTTC. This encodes CASKTDRDVGNEQFF.

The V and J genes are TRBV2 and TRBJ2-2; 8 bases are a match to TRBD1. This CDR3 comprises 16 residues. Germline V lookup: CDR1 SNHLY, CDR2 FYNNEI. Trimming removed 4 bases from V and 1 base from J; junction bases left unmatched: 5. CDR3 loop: CASSASGTGNTGELFF. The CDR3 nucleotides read TGTGCCAGCAGTGCCTCCGGGACAGGGAACACCGGGGAGCTGTTTTTT.

The CDR3 DNA is TGCGCCAGCAGCTTCGGGGGGGCCTACAATGAGCAGTTCTTC. It specifies CASSFGGAYNEQFF. The chain combines TRBV5-1 with TRBJ2-1; 8 nucleotides agree with TRBD2. J gave up 2 bases and V 2 bases, and 0 bases lay outside the gene matches. Germline lookup yields CDR1 SGHRS and CDR2 YFSETQ. The CDR3 runs to 14 residues.

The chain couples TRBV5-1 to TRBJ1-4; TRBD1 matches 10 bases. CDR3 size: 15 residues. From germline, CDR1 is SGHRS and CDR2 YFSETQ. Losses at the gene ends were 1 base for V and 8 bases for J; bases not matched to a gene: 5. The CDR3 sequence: CASSLSGQGPEKLFF. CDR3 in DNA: TGCGCCAGCAGCTTGTCGGGACAGGGGCCGGAAAAACTGTTTTTT. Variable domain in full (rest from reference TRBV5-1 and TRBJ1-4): KAGVTQTPRYLIKTRGQQVTLSCSPISGHRSVSWYQQTPGQGLQFLFEYFSETQRNKGNFPGRFSGRQFSNSRSEMNVSTLELGDSALYLCASSLSGQGPEKLFFGSGTQLSVL.